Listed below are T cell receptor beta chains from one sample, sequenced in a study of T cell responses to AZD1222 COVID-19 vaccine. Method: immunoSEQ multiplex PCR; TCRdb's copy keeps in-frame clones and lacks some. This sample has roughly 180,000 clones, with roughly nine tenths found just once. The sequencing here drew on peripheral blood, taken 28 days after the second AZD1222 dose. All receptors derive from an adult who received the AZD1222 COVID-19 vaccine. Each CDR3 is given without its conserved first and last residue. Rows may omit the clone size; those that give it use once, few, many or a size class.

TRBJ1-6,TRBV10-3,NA,AISGEPGQGIDGSPLH
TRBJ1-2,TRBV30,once,AWRIAGFYGYT
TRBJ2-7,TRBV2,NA,ASTWTGAEQY
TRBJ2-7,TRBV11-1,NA,ASSSGTGNPYEQY
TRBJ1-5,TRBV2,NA,ASSDWGQPQH
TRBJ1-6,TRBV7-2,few,ASSSDRNSPLH
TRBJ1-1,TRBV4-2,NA,ASSQGPGPTNTEAF
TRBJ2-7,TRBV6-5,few,ASTPGGSYEQY
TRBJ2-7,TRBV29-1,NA,SVRGGETYEQY
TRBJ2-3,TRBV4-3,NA,ASSQGSTDTQY
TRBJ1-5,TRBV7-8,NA,ASSVNDASNQPQH
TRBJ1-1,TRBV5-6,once,ASSPTGAREAF
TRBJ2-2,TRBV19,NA,ASSGRTGELF
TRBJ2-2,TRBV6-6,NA,ATADRANTGELF
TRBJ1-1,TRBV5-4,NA,ASSKGQGVNTEAF
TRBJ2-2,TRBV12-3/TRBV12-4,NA,ASSGGPGELF
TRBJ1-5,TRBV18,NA,ASSPGVGDNQPQH
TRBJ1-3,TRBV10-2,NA,ASSPQGNGNTIY
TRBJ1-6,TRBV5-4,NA,ASSTGQTSSYNSPLH
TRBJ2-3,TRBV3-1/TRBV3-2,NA,ASSQVRLTATPVTDTQY
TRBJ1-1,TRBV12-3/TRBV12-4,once,ASSSAPGTEAF
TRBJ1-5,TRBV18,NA,ASSPGKVQPQH
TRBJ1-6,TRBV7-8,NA,ASSLDEVSYNSPLH
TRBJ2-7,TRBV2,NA,ASKDPLA
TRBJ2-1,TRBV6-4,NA,ASSPGTSEYNEQF
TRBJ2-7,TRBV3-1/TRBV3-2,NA,ASNTNPGLAGISYEQY
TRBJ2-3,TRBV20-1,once,SAPEADTQY
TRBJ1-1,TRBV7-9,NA,ASSPHKGSDAF
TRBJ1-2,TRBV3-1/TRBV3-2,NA,ASSQGSGSGYGYT
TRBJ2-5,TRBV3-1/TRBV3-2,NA,ASSREAPDRGRQETQY
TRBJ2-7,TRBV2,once,ASSEPQGAGEQY
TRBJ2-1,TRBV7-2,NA,ASSPPAGEGNEQF
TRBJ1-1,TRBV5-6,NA,ASTFRGHSNTEAF
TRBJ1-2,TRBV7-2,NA,ASSQGGPYGYT
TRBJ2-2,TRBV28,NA,ASGPTGISNTGELF
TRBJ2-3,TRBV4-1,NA,ASSQVPAVSTDTQY
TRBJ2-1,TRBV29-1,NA,SVEGLAGYNEQF
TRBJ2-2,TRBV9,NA,ASSVTGLAETGELF
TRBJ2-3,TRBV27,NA,ASSLGTSGSTDTQY
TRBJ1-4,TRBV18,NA,ASSLGDSPNEKLF
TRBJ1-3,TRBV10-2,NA,ATWGRGGNTIY
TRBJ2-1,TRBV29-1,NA,SVEEEFRVNEQF
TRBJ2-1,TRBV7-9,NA,ASSLGMQAVF
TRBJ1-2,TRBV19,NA,ASSTQGRGNYGYT
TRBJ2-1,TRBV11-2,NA,ASSPYNEQF
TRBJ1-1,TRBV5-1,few,ASSFRGPPHEAF
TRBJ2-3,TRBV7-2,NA,ASSPGSGRRTDTQY
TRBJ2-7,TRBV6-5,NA,ASREGQGPSYEQY
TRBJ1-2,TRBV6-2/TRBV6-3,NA,ASSYSTWGGYT
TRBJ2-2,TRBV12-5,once,ASGLVGQVYGTGELF
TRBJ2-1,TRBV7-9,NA,ASSLSAGLGGLDNEQF
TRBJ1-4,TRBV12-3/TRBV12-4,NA,ASSFREKLF